These 27 T cell receptor beta chains were sequenced from one sample in a study of cytomegalovirus exposure and HLA in healthy donors. The PCR employed 60 Vbeta primers together with 13 Jbeta primers. Produced via immunoSEQ multiplex PCR; TCRdb's table is partial and in-frame only. The sample yields about 160,000 clones, approximately 77% seen once. Sequenced sample: PBMCs. The source is a man aged 25-40 years in good health and CMV-seropositive.

The V and J genes are TRBV27 and TRBJ1-2; a weak D match, TRBD1 (5 bases). The ends were cut back, 6 bases at V and 4 bases at J, with 12 bases in the middle. CDR1 is MNHEY, CDR2 SMNVEV, per germline (reference sequence). The CDR3 covers 13 residues. This CDR3 is CASSPTATYGYTF. The CDR3 nucleotides are TGTGCCAGCAGCCCGACAGCTACCTATGGCTACACCTTC.

The chain employs TRBV28 and TRBJ1-3; a possible D gene is TRBD1 (5 bases). Trimming left V 6 bases short and J 2 bases short, with 11 bases between. Germline CDR1 is MDHEN and CDR2 is SYDVKM. The CDR3 is 14 amino acids. CDR3 DNA: TGTGCCAGCAGAAAGGGGTCCGCTGGAAACACCATATATTTT. Its protein product is CASRKGSAGNTIYF.

The chain employs TRBV5-1 and TRBJ2-5; 8 bases line up with TRBD2. With 0 bases clipped from V and 5 bases from J, the junction kept 6 bases outside the gene matches. CDR3 length: 15 amino acids. CDR1 is SGHRS and CDR2 is YFSETQ in the germline V gene. CDR3 DNA: TGCGCCAGCAGCTTGGCGCCGGGGGGGCCCGAGACCCAGTACTTC. It translates to CASSLAPGGPETQYF.

The chain joins TRBV5-6 to TRBJ2-7; TRBD1 might be the D (7 bases). In germline, CDR1 is SGHDT, CDR2 YYEEEE. V was shortened by 2 bases and J by 7 bases, with 16 bases between the two germline ends. This CDR3 contains 14 residues. CDR3 residues: CASSFPWTGGEQYF. The DNA of the CDR3 is TGTGCCAGCAGCTTTCCATGGACAGGAGGGGAGCAGTACTTC.

The chain carries TRBV6-6 and TRBJ2-7; 9 bases agree with TRBD1. Germline assignment: CDR1 MNHNY and CDR2 SVGAGI (reference sequence). This CDR3 is 14 amino acids long. The V and J ends lost 8 bases and 0 bases, in that order; junction bases with no gene match: 5. CDR3 protein: CASRRTGVSYEQYF. CDR3 in DNA: TGTGCCAGCCGTAGGACAGGGGTCTCCTACGAGCAGTACTTC.

This sequence joins TRBV5-1 and TRBJ2-2; 7 positions agree with TRBD2. The CDR3 covers 15 residues. CDR1 and CDR2 from the germline V gene are SGHRS and YFSETQ. The J segment lost 4 bases and the V segment lost 4 bases, leaving 7 bases of the junction unmatched. The CDR3 coding sequence is TGCGCCAGCAGCAGTGGACTAGTGGGCACCGGGGAGCTGTTTTTT. Protein: CASSSGLVGTGELFF.

The rearrangement uses TRBV11-1 and TRBJ1-6; D uncertain. There are 14 residues in the CDR3. Germline lookup yields CDR1 SGHAT and CDR2 FQDESV (reference sequence). Trimming shortened V by 0 bases and J by 10 bases, and 10 bases separated the two germline ends. The CDR3 nucleotides are TGTGCCAGCAGCTTAGCGGCAGGTGGATCACCCCTCCACTTT. This codes for CASSLAAGGSPLHF. The whole variable domain, remainder taken from reference TRBV11-1 and TRBJ1-6, is EAEVAQSPRYKITEKSQAVAFWCDPISGHATLYWYRQILGQGPELLVQFQDESVVDDSQLPKDRFSAERLKGVDSTLKIQPAELGDSAMYLCASSLAAGGSPLHFGNGTRLTVT.

The chain links TRBV6-4 to TRBJ1-5; D remains unclear. Trimming shortened V by 4 bases and J by 9 bases, and 13 bases separated the two germline ends. The CDR3 has 13 residues. The V gene's germline CDR1 is MRHNA and CDR2 SNTAGT. CDR3 bases: TGTGCCAGCAGTGCTAACTTATTTGGGCCCCAGCATTTT. It specifies CASSANLFGPQHF.

The rearrangement uses TRBV27 and TRBJ2-7, with 9 positions matching TRBD2. Germline-derived CDR1 and CDR2 are MNHEY and SMNVEV (reference sequence). This CDR3 is 15 amino acids long. J was trimmed by 2 bases and V by 0 bases; bases with no gene match: 2. The CDR3 loop reads CASSLSGGGAYEQYF. CDR3 sequence (DNA): TGTGCCAGCAGTTTATCTGGCGGGGGGGCCTACGAGCAGTACTTC.

The genes are TRBV5-1 and TRBJ2-7, with 9 bases matching TRBD1. Germline CDR1 SGHRS, CDR2 YFSETQ. The CDR3 consists of 15 residues. The V and J ends lost 0 bases and 4 bases, in that order; junction bases with no gene match: 5. The CDR3: CASSLGTGAGYEQYF. CDR3 sequence (DNA): TGCGCCAGCAGCTTGGGGACAGGGGCTGGATACGAGCAGTACTTC.

The CDR3 sequence: CASSLGMGQGETQYF. The DNA for the CDR3 is TGTGCCAGCAGCTTAGGCATGGGACAGGGGGAGACCCAGTACTTC. This sequence joins TRBV7-2 and TRBJ2-5; 10 bases are shared with TRBD1. Germline CDR1 is SGHTA and CDR2 is FQGNSA. This CDR3 region has 15 residues. V was clipped by 1 base and J by 5 bases; unmatched bases: 4.

This sequence joins TRBV18 and TRBJ1-5; a weak D match, TRBD1 (6 bases). Between the trimmed V and J ends, which lost 3 bases and 4 bases, there was a span of 16 bases. The CDR3 totals 16 residues. The germline gives CDR1 KGHSH, CDR2 LQKENI. The CDR3 reads CASSPTRQETNQPQHF. The CDR3 region has the DNA TGTGCCAGCTCACCTACGCGACAGGAGACTAATCAGCCCCAGCATTTT.

This chain links TRBV5-4 with TRBJ2-3; 12 bases are a match to TRBD2. The CDR3 is made up of 17 amino acids. Germline V gene sequence: CDR1 SGHNT, CDR2 YYREEE (reference sequence). V lost 4 bases and J lost 1; bases outside the gene matches: 7. The CDR3 DNA reads TGTGCCAGCAGCGGGCTAGCGGGGGGGCAGGGCACAGATACGCAGTATTTT. This translates into CASSGLAGGQGTDTQYF.

The genes are TRBV21-1 and TRBJ2-2; the table gives TRBD2 as D, unverified against the DNA. TRBV21-1 corresponds to a pseudogene. The CDR3 contains 14 residues. The CDR3 DNA follows: TGTGCCAGCACAATAGCGGGGGCGGGCGGGGAGCTGTTTTTT. Encoded protein: CASTIAGAGGELFF.

Written as DNA, the CDR3 is TGCAGTGCTAGAGATCTCACCTTC. Residues: CSARDLTF. V and J are TRBV20-1 and TRBJ1-2; D call uncertain. V was trimmed by 0 bases and J by 13 bases, leaving 3 bases between them. The germline V gene encodes CDR1 DFQATT and CDR2 SNEGSKA (reference sequence). The CDR3 has 8 residues.

The V gene is TRBV28, the J gene TRBJ1-5, with a weak D call TRBD1 (5 bases). This CDR3 has 15 residues. Per germline, CDR1 MDHEN and CDR2 SYDVKM. Trimming pared 6 bases from V and 8 bases from J, leaving 20 bases between. The CDR3 loop reads CASSAISQGTEPQHF. CDR3 bases: TGTGCCAGCAGCGCAATTAGTCAGGGTACCGAGCCCCAGCATTTT.

The chain links TRBV4-3 to TRBJ2-2; 16 bases match TRBD2. The germline gives CDR1 LGHNA, CDR2 YSLEER. CDR3 length: 16 amino acids. V lost 3 bases, J lost 6 bases, and 1 base stayed unmatched. The CDR3 coding sequence is TGCGCCAGCAGCCAGGGACTAGCGGGGGGGTCCGGGGAGCTGTTTTTT. Its protein product is CASSQGLAGGSGELFF.

The CDR3 DNA is TGCAGCGTCGAGGGGGATGCCGACTCGGAGGAGCTGTTTTTT. Residues: CSVEGDADSEELFF. The chain has TRBV29-1 and TRBJ2-2; weak D call: TRBD1 (6 bases). The V and J ends lost 6 bases and 10 bases respectively, with 21 bases between them. CDR3 length: 14 residues. Germline CDR1 and CDR2: SQVTM and ANQGSEA.

The chain uses TRBV6-1 and TRBJ2-7, with a possible D match to TRBD2 (5 bases). The germline CDR1 and CDR2 sequences are MNHNS and SASEGT. This CDR3 has 15 amino acids. V lost 0 bases and J lost 5, with 14 bases in between. DNA of the CDR3: TGTGCCAGCAGTGAAGCAGGGAGAGTGACGAACGAGCAGTACTTC. Encoded protein: CASSEAGRVTNEQYF.

The rearrangement uses TRBV6-1 and TRBJ2-1; D might be TRBD1 (5 bases). V was pared by 3 bases and J by 3 bases, with 15 bases between. There are 16 residues in the CDR3. The germline gives CDR1 MNHNS, CDR2 SASEGT. The CDR3 is CASSEGRVSLYNEQFF. The CDR3 DNA is TGTGCCAGCAGTGAGGGCAGGGTGAGTCTCTACAATGAGCAGTTCTTC.

The chain combines TRBV7-3 with TRBJ2-3, with TRBD2 matching 14 bases. Unmatched junction bases numbered 3, after V lost 2 bases and J lost 5 bases. There are 16 residues in the CDR3. Per the germline V gene, CDR1 is SGHTA and CDR2 is FQGTGA. CDR3 sequence: CASSLGGLAGVDTQYF. In DNA, the CDR3 is TGTGCCAGCAGCTTAGGGGGACTAGCGGGGGTAGATACGCAGTATTTT.

The chain combines TRBV9 with TRBJ2-7, with 7 bases identical to TRBD1. Germline V gives CDR1 SGDLS, CDR2 YYNGEE. V lost 6 bases, J lost 0 bases, and 6 bases stayed unmatched. The CDR3 length is 14 residues. CDR3 sequence: CASNAGQDSYEQYF. CDR3 DNA sequence: TGTGCCAGCAACGCAGGACAGGACTCCTACGAGCAGTACTTC.

The V gene is TRBV10-3, the J gene TRBJ2-1; D is possibly TRBD1 (6 bases). Germline V CDR1 and CDR2: ENHRY, SYGVKD. The CDR3 length is 14 residues. V lost 9 bases, J lost 4 bases, and 16 bases lay in between. In nucleotides, the CDR3 is TGTGCCATAGGGACAAATGTTGGATACAATGAGCAGTTCTTC. This encodes CAIGTNVGYNEQFF.

This clone was detected a few times. This chain joins TRBV4-1 and TRBJ1-5; 7 nucleotides align to TRBD1. V shed 4 bases, J shed 10 bases, and the junction held 13 bases outside the gene matches. The V gene's germline CDR1 is MGHRA and CDR2 YSYEKL. The CDR3 spans 15 residues. This CDR3 reads CASSPQRGPGEPQHF. The CDR3 coding sequence is TGCGCCAGCAGCCCCCAAAGGGGGCCCGGGGAACCCCAGCATTTT.

This rearrangement joins TRBV28 to TRBJ1-5, with D perhaps TRBD1 (5 bases). Germline V gives CDR1 MDHEN, CDR2 SYDVKM. CDR3 size: 13 residues. V dropped 7 bases and J dropped 5 bases, with 12 bases sitting between them. The chain's CDR3 is CASTETDYQPQHF. CDR3 in DNA: TGTGCCAGCACCGAGACAGACTATCAGCCCCAGCATTTT. The entire variable domain, with the rest obtained from reference TRBV28 and TRBJ1-5, is as follows: DVKVTQSSRYLVKRTGEKVFLECVQDMDHENMFWYRQDPGLGLRLIYFSYDVKMKEKGDIPEGYSVSREKKERFSLILESASTNQTSMYLCASTETDYQPQHFGDGTRLSIL.

The chain uses TRBV19 and TRBJ2-5; TRBD1 matches 8 bases. This CDR3 has 13 residues. Germline CDR1 LNHDA, CDR2 SQIVND (reference sequence). After removal of 4 bases from V and 4 bases from J, the junction contained 2 bases not matched to a gene. In nucleotides, the CDR3 is TGTGCCAGTAGTAAGACAGGGGTAGAGACCCAGTACTTC. Its translation is CASSKTGVETQYF.

This clone was observed a handful of times. CDR3 residues: CASSPGLAGGQSQYF. CDR3 sequence (DNA): TGTGCCAGCAGCCCAGGACTAGCGGGGGGGCAATCGCAGTACTTC. J is TRBJ2-7 and V is TRBV7-9, with 15 bases fitting TRBD2. The germline V gene has CDR1 SEHNR and CDR2 FQNEAQ (reference sequence). The CDR3 runs 15 residues. The V segment lost 5 bases and the J segment 9 bases; nucleotides outside the gene matches: 8. The complete variable domain, with remaining parts taken from reference TRBV7-9 and TRBJ2-7, reads DTGVSQNPRHKITKRGQNVTFRCDPISEHNRLYWYRQTLGQGPEFLTYFQNEAQLEKSRLLSDRFSAERPKGSFSTLEIQRTEQGDSAMYLCASSPGLAGGQSQYFGPGTRLTVT.